This T cell receptor (beta chain) emerged from a study of T cell responses to AZD1222 COVID-19 vaccine. CDR3 length equals 14 residues. V was shortened by 6 bases and J by 9 bases, with 18 bases between the two germline ends. CDR1 and CDR2 (germline): MNHEY, SVGAGI. Turning to this clone: Its cognate antigen is unknown.

Assay used: immunoSEQ multiplex PCR; TCRdb lists only in-frame clones, some missing. The sample has more than 95,000 clones, 82% seen once. Study results and limitations: Spike-wide coverage was observed for vaccine-associated CD4 TCRs, with dominant responses at 160-218 and 743-854. Scientists sampled the repertoires only once the peak T cell response had passed.

Specimen: peripheral blood, collected on day 0 of AZD1222 vaccination. This clonotype was obtained from an adult in good health. The V call is TRBV6-5, the J call TRBJ2-1; TRBD1 or TRBD2 may be the D gene (5 bases each). The CDR3 is CASRPPVEGREQFF. In DNA form, the CDR3 reads TGTGCCAGCAGGCCCCCAGTTGAGGGGCGTGAGCAGTTCTTC.